This entry features one T cell receptor (beta chain) sequence. Its target antigen remains unknown. Base qualities are not at hand, and no much larger clone is one base apart. The entry originates in a study of T cell therapy after organ transplantation (dated by TCRdb to between 2017 and 2020). General notes on the study: The therapy products consisted of autologous CMV-specific T cells grown in vitro for around 14 days using a peptide pool of 30 HLA class I and II CMV epitopes. Patients received a median of 1.92 x 10^8 CMV-specific T cells across 2 to 6 intravenous infusions. Peripheral blood samples for the pretherapy time point were taken before T cell therapy began. Each patient got up to 6 T cell doses, given every 2 weeks, and was then monitored for 25 to 30 weeks after finishing therapy. Of the 10 to 11 patients, only seven or eight had long-term post-therapy samples available. A follow-up TRBV repertoire analysis was performed on an open-label phase I trial of autologous CMV-specific adoptive T cell therapy in solid-organ transplant recipients. Of the 10 or so patients, eight were classified as clinical responders and two as nonresponders.

Results the study describes overall, beyond this receptor: Nonresponders showed marked pretherapy clonal expansions with minimal repertoire change after therapy. The small number of expansions detected in nonresponders may be due to reduced sample coverage caused by poor CD8+ T cell yield. Because the cohort was small, confounders such as concurrent antirejection and antiviral medications could not be assessed. Fold change in CD8 clonality after therapy was inversely correlated with pretherapy clonality, suggesting that less biased repertoires were more receptive to remodeling. Post-therapy reconstitution appeared to include both transferred clonotypes and endogenous clonotypes not detected in the therapy products.

Using the immunoSEQ two-step, bias-controlled multiplex PCR assay, TRB CDR3 regions were amplified from genomic DNA. An Illumina NextSeq 500 was used to sequence the CDR3 libraries. In the paper's pipeline: The immunoSEQ Analyzer platform handled the initial alignment and bioinformatics, which included bias normalization against synthetic CDR3 analogs. V, D and J gene annotation followed the IMGT database definitions. VDJtools version 1.1.10 and the R package tcR version 2.2.1.11 were used with default settings for further TRBV analyses. GLIPH analysis was done using default settings in version 1.0. To test for significant clonotype frequency changes in CDR3 sequences with at least 5 reads, a 2-sided binomial test with Benjamini-Hochberg correction (alpha = 0.01) was used. Imported from immuneACCESS, the table was reduced by TCRdb to in-frame sequences with V and J called. These copies leave out some clones; in studies compared against another copy, an unresolved V gene accounts for under half, and the cause of the remainder is not known. V and J calls and clone size are as listed in that table; D and trimming were resolved from the DNA. This sample comprises tens of thousands of clones, approximately 94% of them detected only once. Of the sample, over 3% falls within the top ten clones.

The CDR3 spans 19 residues, from the cysteine through the phenylalanine. Only the CDR3 region is kept as DNA, spanning 57 bases read in frame from base 1. Trimming accounts for 1 base at V and 6 bases at J, while the number of junction bases matched to no gene is 13. For CDR1 and CDR2, the germline V gene (reference sequence) lists LNHNV and YYDKDF. The time point label here, explained by the study, means: before start of T cell therapy. Solid-organ transplant recipients with drug-resistant/recurrent cytomegalovirus were included as patients. Ten people from the trial were chosen for repertoire analysis because post-therapy peripheral blood mononuclear cells were available from them. Viable CD3+CD8+CD4- lymphocytes were sorted from PBMCs on a BD FACSAria III. Genomic DNA was extracted from sorted cells with the Qiagen DNeasy Kit.

The receptor comes from a human patient who had received a solid organ transplant and had CMV disease. The V gene is TRBV15 and the J gene is TRBJ2-2; a stretch of 11 junction bases matches TRBD2. Material: CD8+ T cells from blood, obtained before autologous CMV-specific T cell therapy. CDR3 region: CATSRGPGSGRAMAGELFF. Here is the DNA: TGTGCCACCAGCAGAGGTCCGGGTAGCGGGAGGGCAATGGCCGGGGAGCTGTTTTTT. The full variable domain, with segments outside the CDR3 supplied by the reference TRBV15 and TRBJ2-2 proteins, appears as DAMVIQNPRYQVTQFGKPVTLSCSQTLNHNVMYWYQQKSSQAPKLLFHYYDKDFNNEADTPDNFQSRRPNTSFCFLDIRSPGLGDTAMYLCATSRGPGSGRAMAGELFFGEGSRLTVL.